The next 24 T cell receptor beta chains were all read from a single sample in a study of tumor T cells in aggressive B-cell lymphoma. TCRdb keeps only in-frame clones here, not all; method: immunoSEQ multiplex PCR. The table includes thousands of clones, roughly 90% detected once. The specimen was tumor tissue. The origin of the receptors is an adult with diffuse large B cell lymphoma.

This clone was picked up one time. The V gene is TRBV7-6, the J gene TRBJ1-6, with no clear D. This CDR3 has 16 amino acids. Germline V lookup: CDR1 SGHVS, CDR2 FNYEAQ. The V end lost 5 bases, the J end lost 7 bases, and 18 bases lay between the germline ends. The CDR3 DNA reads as TGTGCCAGCAGCCTACGCGCGTTTGAACTCAATTCACCCCTCCACTTT. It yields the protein CASSLRAFELNSPLHF.

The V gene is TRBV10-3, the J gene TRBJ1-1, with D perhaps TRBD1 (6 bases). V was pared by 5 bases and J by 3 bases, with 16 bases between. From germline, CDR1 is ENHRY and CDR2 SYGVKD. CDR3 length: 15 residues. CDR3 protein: CAISREGGQHTEAFF. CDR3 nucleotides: TGTGCCATCAGTAGGGAGGGGGGGCAGCACACTGAAGCTTTCTTT.

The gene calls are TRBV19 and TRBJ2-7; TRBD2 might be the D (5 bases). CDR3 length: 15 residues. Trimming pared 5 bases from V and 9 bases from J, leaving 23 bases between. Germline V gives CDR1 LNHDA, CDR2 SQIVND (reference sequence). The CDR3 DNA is TGTGCCAGTAGTGAACTAGAAGTGTTCGAGAGTGGGCAGTACTTC. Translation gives CASSELEVFESGQYF.

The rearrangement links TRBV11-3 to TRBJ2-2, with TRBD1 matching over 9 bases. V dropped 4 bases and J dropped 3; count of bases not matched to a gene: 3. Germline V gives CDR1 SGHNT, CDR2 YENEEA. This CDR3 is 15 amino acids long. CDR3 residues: CASSSGQGDTGELFF. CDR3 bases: TGTGCCAGCAGCTCGGGACAGGGAGACACCGGGGAGCTGTTTTTT.

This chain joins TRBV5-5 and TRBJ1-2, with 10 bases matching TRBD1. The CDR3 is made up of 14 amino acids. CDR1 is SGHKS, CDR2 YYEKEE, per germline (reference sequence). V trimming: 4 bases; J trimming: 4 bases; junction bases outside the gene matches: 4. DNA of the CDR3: TGTGCCAGCAGCGTCCGGGACAGGGGCTATGGCTACACCTTC. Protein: CASSVRDRGYGYTF.

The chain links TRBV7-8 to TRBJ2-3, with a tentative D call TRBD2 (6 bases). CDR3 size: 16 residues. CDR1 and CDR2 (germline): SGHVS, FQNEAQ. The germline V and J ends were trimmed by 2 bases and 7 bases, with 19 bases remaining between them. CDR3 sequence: CASSLRERAKGNTQYF. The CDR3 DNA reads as TGTGCCAGCAGCTTACGGGAGCGGGCCAAGGGGAATACGCAGTATTTT.

The CDR3 sequence is CASSPEGERDTQYF. The CDR3 DNA reads TGTGCCAGCTCACCCGAGGGGGAGCGGGATACGCAGTATTTT. This chain links TRBV18 with TRBJ2-3; D perhaps matches TRBD1 (6 bases). V lost 3 bases and J 6 bases, leaving 13 bases between the germline ends. CDR1 KGHSH and CDR2 LQKENI come from the germline V gene. The CDR3 consists of 14 residues.

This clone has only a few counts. The CDR3 DNA reads as TGTGCCAGCAGCTTTTCGTCCTCAGGGGTTCGGGACAAAGAGACCCAGTACTTC. Translating it yields CASSFSSSGVRDKETQYF. The chain recombines TRBV7-9 with TRBJ2-5, with TRBD1 as a possible D gene (6 bases). The germline V gene encodes CDR1 SEHNR and CDR2 FQNEAQ (reference sequence). This CDR3 is 18 amino acids long. V dropped 3 bases and J dropped 3 bases, with 23 bases sitting between them.

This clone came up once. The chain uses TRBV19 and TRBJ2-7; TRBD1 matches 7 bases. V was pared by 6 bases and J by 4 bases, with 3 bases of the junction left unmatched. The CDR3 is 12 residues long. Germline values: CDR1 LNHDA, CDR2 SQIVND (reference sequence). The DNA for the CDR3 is TGTGCCAGTAGCGAGACAGGGTACGAGCAGTACTTC. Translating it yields CASSETGYEQYF.

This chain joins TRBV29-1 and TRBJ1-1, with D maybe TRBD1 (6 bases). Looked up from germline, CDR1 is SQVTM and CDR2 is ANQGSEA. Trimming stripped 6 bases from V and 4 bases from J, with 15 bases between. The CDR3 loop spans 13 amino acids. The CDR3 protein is CSVWAGAGTEAFF. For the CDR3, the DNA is TGCAGCGTGTGGGCGGGGGCGGGCACTGAAGCTTTCTTT.

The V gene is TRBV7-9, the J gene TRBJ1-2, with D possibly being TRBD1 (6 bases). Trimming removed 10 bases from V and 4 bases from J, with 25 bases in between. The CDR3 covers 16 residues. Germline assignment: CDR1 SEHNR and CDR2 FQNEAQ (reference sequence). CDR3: CAIIASRDTHGYGYTF. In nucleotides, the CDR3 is TGTGCCATCATAGCTTCCCGGGACACTCATGGCTATGGCTACACCTTC.

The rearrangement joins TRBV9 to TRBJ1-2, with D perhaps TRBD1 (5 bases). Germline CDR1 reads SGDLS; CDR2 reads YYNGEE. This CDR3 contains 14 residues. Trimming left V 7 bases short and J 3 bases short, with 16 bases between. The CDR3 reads CASCPGGSHYGYTF. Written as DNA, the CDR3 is TGTGCCAGCTGCCCGGGGGGTTCCCACTATGGCTACACCTTC. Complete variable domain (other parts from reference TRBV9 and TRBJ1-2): DSGVTQTPKHLITATGQRVTLRCSPRSGDLSVYWYQQSLDQGLQFLIQYYNGEERAKGNILERFSAQQFPDLHSELNLSSLELGDSALYFCASCPGGSHYGYTFGSGTRLTVV.

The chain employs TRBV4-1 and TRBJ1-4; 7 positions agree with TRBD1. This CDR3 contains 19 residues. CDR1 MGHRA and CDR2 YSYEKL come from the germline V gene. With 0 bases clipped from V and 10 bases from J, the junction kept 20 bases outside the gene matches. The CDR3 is CASSQELGSGRGIQRKLFF. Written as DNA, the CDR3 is TGCGCCAGCAGCCAAGAATTAGGGAGTGGCAGGGGGATCCAGAGAAAACTGTTTTTT.

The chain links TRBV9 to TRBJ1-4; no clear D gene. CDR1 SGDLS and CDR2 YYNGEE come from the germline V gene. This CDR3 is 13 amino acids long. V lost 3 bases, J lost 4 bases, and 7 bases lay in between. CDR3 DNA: TGTGCCAGCAGCGGAGGGCTTAATGAAAAACTGTTTTTT. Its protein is CASSGGLNEKLFF.

CDR3 region: CATSIGTGVLGYTF. Here the CDR3 DNA reads TGTGCCACCAGCATCGGGACAGGGGTTCTTGGCTACACCTTC. V is TRBV15 and J is TRBJ1-2; 10 bases align to TRBD1. The CDR3 totals 14 residues. After removal of 4 bases from V and 7 bases from J, the junction contained 6 bases not matched to a gene. Germline assignment: CDR1 LNHNV and CDR2 YYDKDF (reference sequence). The whole variable domain, remainder taken from reference TRBV15 and TRBJ1-2, is DAMVIQNPRYQVTQFGKPVTLSCSQTLNHNVMYWYQQKSSQAPKLLFHYYDKDFNNEADTPDNFQSRRPNTSFCFLDIRSPGLGDTAMYLCATSIGTGVLGYTFGSGTRLTVV.

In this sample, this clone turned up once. The CDR3 here is CASSIRGLAPDTQYF. Here the CDR3 DNA reads TGTGCCAGCAGCATCCGGGGTTTAGCCCCAGATACGCAGTATTTT. This chain links TRBV9 with TRBJ2-3, with a possible D match to TRBD2 (5 bases). Germline V CDR1 and CDR2: SGDLS, YYNGEE. The V gene lost 4 bases and the J gene lost 4 bases, with 16 bases spanning the gap. This CDR3 is built from 15 residues.

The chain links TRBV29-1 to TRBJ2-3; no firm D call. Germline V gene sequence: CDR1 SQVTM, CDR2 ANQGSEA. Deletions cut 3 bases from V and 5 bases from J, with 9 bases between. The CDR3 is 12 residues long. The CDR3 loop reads CSVEGAGDTQYF. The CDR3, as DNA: TGCAGCGTTGAGGGTGCAGGAGATACGCAGTATTTT.

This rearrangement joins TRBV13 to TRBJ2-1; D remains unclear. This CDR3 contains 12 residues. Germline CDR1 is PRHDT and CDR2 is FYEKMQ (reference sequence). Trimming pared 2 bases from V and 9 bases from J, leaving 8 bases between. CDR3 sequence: CASSLRLSEQFF. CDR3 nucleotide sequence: TGTGCCAGCAGCTTACGATTGAGTGAGCAGTTCTTC.

The CDR3 loop reads CASIPIPDRGMREQYF. CDR3 bases: TGTGCCAGCATTCCCATTCCGGACAGGGGAATGCGCGAGCAGTACTTC. The chain combines TRBV21-1 with TRBJ2-7; the table's D call of TRBD1 was not tested on the DNA. TRBV21-1 is a documented pseudogene. This CDR3 has 16 amino acids.

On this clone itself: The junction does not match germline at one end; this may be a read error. CDR3 coding DNA: TGTGCTAGCAGTTTATCTTGGACTCCACGGGAGCTGTTTTTT. It yields the protein CASSLSWTPRELFF. The chain links TRBV27 to TRBJ2-2, with a tentative D call TRBD2 (5 bases). Germline CDR1 MNHEY, CDR2 SMNVEV (reference sequence). The CDR3 covers 14 residues.

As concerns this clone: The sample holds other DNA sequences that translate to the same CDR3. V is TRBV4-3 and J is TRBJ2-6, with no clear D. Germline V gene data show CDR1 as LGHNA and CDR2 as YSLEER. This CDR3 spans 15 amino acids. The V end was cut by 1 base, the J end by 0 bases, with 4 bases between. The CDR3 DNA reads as TGCGCCAGCAGCCAAGTGTACTCTGGGGCCAACGTCCTGACTTTC. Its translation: CASSQVYSGANVLTF.

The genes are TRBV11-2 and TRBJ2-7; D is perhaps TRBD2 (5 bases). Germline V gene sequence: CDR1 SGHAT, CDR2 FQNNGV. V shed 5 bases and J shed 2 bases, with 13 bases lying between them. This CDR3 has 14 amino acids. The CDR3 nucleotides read TGTGCCAGCAGCGGTGCGGGCGCAACCTACGAGCAGTACTTC. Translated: CASSGAGATYEQYF.

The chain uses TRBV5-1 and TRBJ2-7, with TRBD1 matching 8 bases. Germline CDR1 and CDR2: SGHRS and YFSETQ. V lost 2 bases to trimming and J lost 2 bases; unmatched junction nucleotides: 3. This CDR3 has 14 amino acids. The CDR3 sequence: CASSLLTGAYEQYF. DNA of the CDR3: TGCGCCAGCAGCTTATTGACAGGGGCCTACGAGCAGTACTTC.

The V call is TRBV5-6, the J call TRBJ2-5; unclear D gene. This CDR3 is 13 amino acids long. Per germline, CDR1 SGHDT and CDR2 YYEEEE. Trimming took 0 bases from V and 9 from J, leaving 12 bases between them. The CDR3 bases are TGTGCCAGCAGCTTGGACCCTGAACTATCCCAGTACTTC. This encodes CASSLDPELSQYF.